The source of this T cell receptor beta chain is a study of Ad26.COV2.S vaccination and SARS-CoV-2 variants. This CDR3 is 15 amino acids long. Looked up from germline, CDR1 is LNHDA and CDR2 is SQIVND (reference sequence). Trimming cost V 0 bases and J 7 bases, with 13 bases left between them. Produced via immunoSEQ multiplex PCR; TCRdb's table is partial and in-frame only. The top ten hold about 1.5% of the sample, which has about 680,000 clones, about 90% seen once. Sample treatment: roughly 18 received Ad26.COV2.S at low or high dose, single or two shots; about 5 received placebo; per-sample allocation not given. Sampling was performed 63 days after the first vaccine or placebo injection.

The specimen comprised peripheral blood, sampled in a trial of Ad26.COV2.S vaccine versus placebo. This TCR derives from a person aged 18-60 years who received the Ad26.COV2.S COVID-19 vaccine or a placebo. The chain has TRBV19 and TRBJ1-5; D possibly corresponds to TRBD1 (5 bases). The CDR3 bases are TGTGCCAGTAGTATAGAAAGGGGCGCGGTCCAGCCCCAGCATTTT. The encoded protein is CASSIERGAVQPQHF.